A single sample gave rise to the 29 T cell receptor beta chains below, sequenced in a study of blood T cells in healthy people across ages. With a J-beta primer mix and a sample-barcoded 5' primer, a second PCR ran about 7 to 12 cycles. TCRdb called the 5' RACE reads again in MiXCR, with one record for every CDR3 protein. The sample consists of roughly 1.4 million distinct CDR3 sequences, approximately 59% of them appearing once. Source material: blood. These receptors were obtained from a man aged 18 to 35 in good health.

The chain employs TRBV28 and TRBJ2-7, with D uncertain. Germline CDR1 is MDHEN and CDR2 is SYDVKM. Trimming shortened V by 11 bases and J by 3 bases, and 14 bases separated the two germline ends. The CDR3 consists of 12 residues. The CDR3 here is CASTAGGYEQYF. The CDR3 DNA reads TGTGCCTCCACGGCCGGCGGCTACGAGCAGTACTTC. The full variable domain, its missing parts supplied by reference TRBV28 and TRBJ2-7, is DVKVTQSSRYLVKRTGEKVFLECVQDMDHENMFWYRQDPGLGLRLIYFSYDVKMKEKGDIPEGYSVSREKKERFSLILESASTNQTSMYLCASTAGGYEQYFGPGTRLTVT.

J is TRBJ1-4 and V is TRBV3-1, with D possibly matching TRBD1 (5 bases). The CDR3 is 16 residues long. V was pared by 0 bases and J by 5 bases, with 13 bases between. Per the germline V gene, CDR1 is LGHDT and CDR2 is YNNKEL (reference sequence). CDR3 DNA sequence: TGTGCCAGCAGCCAAGATCGGGGGGGACGGAATGAAAAACTGTTTTTT. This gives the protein CASSQDRGGRNEKLFF.

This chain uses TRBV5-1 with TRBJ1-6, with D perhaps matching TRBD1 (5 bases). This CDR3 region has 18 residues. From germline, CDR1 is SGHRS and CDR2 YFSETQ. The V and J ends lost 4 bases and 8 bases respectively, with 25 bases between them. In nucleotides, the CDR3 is TGCGCCAGCAGCCTGGGACGGGGAAGCTCCCCGCAGGATTCACCCCTCCACTTT. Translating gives CASSLGRGSSPQDSPLHF.

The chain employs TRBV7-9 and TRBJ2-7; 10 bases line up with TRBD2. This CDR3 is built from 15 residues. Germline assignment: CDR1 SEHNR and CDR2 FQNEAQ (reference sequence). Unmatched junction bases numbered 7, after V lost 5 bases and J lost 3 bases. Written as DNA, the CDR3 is TGTGCCAGCAGCGACGCTAGCGGGAGAAGCTACGAGCAGTACTTC. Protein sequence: CASSDASGRSYEQYF.

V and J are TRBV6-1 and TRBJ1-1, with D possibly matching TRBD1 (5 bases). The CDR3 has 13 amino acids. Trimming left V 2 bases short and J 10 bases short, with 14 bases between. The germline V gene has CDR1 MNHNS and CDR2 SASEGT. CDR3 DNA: TGTGCCAGCAGTGAAATTTCCAGGGTAACAGCTTTCTTT. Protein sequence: CASSEISRVTAFF.

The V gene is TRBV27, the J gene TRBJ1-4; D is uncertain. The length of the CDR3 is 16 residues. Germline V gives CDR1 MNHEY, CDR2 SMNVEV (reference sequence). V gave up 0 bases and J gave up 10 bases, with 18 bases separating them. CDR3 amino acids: CASSLSRRPGHGKLFF. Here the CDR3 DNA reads TGTGCCAGCAGTTTATCCCGCAGGCCCGGTCACGGAAAACTGTTTTTT.

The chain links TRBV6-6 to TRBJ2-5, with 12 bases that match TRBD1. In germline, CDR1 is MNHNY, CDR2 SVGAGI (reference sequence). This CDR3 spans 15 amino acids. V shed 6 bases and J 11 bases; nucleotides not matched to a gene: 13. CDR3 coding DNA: TGTGCCAGCAGCCCCGGGACAGGGGGCGGCGATGAGCAGTACTTC. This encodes CASSPGTGGGDEQYF.

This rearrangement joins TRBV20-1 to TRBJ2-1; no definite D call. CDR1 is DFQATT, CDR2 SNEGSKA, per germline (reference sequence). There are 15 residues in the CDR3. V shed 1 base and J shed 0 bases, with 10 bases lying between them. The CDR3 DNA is TGCAGTGCTAGAGTCCACGCGAGCTCCTACAATGAGCAGTTCTTC. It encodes CSARVHASSYNEQFF.

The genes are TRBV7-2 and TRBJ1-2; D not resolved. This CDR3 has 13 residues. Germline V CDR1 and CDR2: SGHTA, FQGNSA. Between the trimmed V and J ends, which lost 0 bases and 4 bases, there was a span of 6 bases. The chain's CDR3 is CASSLASAYGYTF. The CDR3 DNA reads TGTGCCAGCAGCTTAGCGTCAGCCTATGGCTACACCTTC.

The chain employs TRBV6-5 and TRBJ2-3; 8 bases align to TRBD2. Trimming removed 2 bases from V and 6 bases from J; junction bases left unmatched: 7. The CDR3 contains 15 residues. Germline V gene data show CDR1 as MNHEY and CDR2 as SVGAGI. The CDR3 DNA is TGTGCCAGCAGTTACCCCGGGGGGGCCTTGGATACGCAGTATTTT. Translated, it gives CASSYPGGALDTQYF.

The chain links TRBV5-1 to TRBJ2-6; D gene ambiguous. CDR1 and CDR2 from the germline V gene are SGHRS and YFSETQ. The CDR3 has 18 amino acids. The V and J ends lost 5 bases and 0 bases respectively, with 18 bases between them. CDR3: CASREPRHNPSGANVLTF. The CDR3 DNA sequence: TGCGCCAGCAGGGAACCACGTCACAATCCCTCTGGGGCCAACGTCCTGACTTTC.

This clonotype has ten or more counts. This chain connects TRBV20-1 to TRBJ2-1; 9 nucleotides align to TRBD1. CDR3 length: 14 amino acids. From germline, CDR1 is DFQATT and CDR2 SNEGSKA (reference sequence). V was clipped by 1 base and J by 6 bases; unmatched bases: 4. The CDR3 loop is CSARGDRVVNEQFF. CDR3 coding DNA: TGCAGTGCTAGAGGGGACAGGGTGGTCAATGAGCAGTTCTTC.

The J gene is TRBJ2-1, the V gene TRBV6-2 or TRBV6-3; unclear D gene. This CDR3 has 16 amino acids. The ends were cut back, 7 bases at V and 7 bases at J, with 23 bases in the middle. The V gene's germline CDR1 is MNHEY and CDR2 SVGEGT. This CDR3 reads CASINGTTKKTNEQFF. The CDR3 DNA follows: TGTGCCAGCATAAACGGCACCACCAAAAAGACAAATGAGCAGTTCTTC.

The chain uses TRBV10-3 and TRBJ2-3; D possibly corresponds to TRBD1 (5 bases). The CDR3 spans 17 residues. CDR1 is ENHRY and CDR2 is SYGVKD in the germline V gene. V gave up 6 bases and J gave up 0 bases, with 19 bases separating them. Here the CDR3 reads CAISLNPDIPSTDTQYF. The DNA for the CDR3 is TGTGCCATCAGCCTTAACCCGGACATACCTAGCACAGATACGCAGTATTTT.

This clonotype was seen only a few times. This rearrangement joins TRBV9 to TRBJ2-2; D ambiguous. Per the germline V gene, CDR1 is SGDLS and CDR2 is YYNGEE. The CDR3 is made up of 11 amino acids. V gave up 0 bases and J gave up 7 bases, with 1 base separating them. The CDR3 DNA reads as TGTGCCAGCAGCGTAGACGGGGAGCTGTTTTTT. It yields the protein CASSVDGELFF.

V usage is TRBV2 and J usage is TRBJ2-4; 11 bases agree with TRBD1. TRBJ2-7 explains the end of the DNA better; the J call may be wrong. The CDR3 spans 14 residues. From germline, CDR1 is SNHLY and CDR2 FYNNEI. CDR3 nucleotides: TGTGCCAGCAGTGAGGGACAGGGGGAAGGCGAGCAGTACTTC. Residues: CASSEGQGEGEQYF.

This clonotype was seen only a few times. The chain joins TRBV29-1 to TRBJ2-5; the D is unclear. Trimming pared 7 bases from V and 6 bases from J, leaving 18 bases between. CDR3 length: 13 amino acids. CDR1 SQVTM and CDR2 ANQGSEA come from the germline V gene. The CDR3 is CSDRHDSPQTQYF. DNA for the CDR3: TGCAGCGACCGACATGACTCGCCTCAGACCCAGTACTTC.

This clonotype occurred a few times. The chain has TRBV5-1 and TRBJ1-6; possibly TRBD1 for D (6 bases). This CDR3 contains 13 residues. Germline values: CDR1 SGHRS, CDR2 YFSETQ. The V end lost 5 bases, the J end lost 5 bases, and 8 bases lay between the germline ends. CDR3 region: CASRGHDNSPLHF. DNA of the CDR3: TGCGCCAGCAGGGGACATGATAATTCACCCCTCCACTTT.

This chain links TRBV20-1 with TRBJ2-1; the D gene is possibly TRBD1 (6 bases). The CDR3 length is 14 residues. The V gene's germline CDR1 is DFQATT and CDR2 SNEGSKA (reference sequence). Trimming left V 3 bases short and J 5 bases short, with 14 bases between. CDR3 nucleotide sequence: TGCAGTGCTAGTAAGGCAGGGGTTAACAATGAGCAGTTCTTC. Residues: CSASKAGVNNEQFF.

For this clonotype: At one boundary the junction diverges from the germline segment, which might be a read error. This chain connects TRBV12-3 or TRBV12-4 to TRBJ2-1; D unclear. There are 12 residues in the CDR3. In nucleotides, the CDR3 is TGTGCCAACAGTATCGGCAGCGATGAGCAGTTCTTC. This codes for CANSIGSDEQFF.

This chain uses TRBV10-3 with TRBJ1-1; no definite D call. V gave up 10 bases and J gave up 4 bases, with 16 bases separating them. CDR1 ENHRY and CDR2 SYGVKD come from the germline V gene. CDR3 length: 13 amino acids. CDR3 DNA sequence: TGTGCCACCACGGACGAGGTTGGCACTGAAGCTTTCTTT. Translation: CATTDEVGTEAFF.

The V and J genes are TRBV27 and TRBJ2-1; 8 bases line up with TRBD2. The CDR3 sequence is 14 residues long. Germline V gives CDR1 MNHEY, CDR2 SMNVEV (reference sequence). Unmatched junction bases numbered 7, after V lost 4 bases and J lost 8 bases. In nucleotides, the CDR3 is TGTGCCAGCAGTTCGGGACTAGGGCTGGATGAGCAGTTCTTC. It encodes CASSSGLGLDEQFF.

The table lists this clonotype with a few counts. The CDR3 reads CSASGTAYYEQYF. CDR3 bases: TGCAGTGCTTCCGGGACAGCCTACTACGAGCAGTACTTC. V usage is TRBV20-1 and J usage is TRBJ2-7, with 7 positions matching TRBD1. The CDR3 is 13 residues long. The trim removed 5 bases at V and 3 bases at J, leaving 7 bases unmatched. Germline CDR1 is DFQATT and CDR2 is SNEGSKA (reference sequence).

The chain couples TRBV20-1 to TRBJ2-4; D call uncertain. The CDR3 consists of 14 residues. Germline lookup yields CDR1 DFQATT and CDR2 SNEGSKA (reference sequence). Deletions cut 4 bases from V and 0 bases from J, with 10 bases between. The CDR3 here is CSATDSLAKNIQYF. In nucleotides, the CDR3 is TGCAGTGCTACCGACTCCTTAGCCAAAAACATTCAGTACTTC.

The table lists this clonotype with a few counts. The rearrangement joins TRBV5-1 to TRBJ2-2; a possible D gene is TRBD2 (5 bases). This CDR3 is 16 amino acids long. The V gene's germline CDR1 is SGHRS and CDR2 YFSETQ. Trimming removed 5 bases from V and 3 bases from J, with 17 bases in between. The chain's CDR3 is CASSRGSPIHTGELFF. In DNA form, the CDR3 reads TGCGCCAGCAGTCGTGGGAGCCCTATTCACACCGGGGAGCTGTTTTTT.

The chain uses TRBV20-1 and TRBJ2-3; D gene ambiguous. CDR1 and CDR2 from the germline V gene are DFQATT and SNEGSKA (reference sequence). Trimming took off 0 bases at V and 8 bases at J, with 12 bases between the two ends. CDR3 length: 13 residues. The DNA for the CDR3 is TGCAGTGCTAGAGACTACCCCGATCCTACGCAGTATTTT. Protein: CSARDYPDPTQYF.

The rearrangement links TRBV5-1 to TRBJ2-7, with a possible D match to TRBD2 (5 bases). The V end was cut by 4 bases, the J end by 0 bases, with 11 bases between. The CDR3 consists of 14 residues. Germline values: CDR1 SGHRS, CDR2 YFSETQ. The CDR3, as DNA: TGCGCCAGCAGCGCGAGGAGGAGCTCCTACGAGCAGTACTTC. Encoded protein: CASSARRSSYEQYF.

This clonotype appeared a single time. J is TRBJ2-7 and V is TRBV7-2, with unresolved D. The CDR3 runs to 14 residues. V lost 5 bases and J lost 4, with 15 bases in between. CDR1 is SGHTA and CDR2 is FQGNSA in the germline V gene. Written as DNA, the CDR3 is TGTGCCAGCAGCGCGAGAATGGAATTTTACGAGCAGTACTTC. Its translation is CASSARMEFYEQYF. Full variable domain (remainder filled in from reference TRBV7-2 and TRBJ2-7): GAGVSQSPSNKVTEKGKDVELRCDPISGHTALYWYRQSLGQGLEFLIYFQGNSAPDKSGLPSDRFSAERTGGSVSTLTIQRTQQEDSAVYLCASSARMEFYEQYFGPGTRLTVT.

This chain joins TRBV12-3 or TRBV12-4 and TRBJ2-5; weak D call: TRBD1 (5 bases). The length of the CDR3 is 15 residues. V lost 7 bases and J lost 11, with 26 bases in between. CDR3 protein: CASTLGRYLVGEQYF. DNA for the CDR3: TGTGCCAGCACCCTGGGGCGCTATCTAGTGGGTGAGCAGTACTTC.